The table lists the clone carrying this TCR beta chain with a few counts. The antigen is unknown. The sample belongs to a study of cytomegalovirus exposure and HLA in healthy donors. Study-level points and caveats: Sequencing depth roughly uniform across donors was assumed in presence/absence analyses. Most subjects' HLA-A and HLA-B alleles were reportedly predicted from TCR beta sequences.

PCR used 60 Vbeta primers and 13 Jbeta primers. The method was immunoSEQ multiplex PCR; TCRdb's version includes in-frame clones alone and lacks a portion of them. The repertoire includes roughly 150,000 clones, over 80% of them detected once, and about 1.4% sits in the top ten. Germline loops: CDR1 SQVTM, CDR2 ANQGSEA. V lost 1 base and J lost 4, with 11 bases in between. The CDR3 contains 14 residues. The sequencing input was PBMCs. V is TRBV29-1 and J is TRBJ2-1; no clear D gene. This TCR came from a woman between 18 and 30 years old in good health and CMV-seronegative. Here the CDR3 DNA reads TGCAGCGTTGAAGGAGGCAACCGATACAATGAGCAGTTCTTC. Protein sequence: CSVEGGNRYNEQFF.